The 16 T cell receptor beta chains below were found in one sample sequenced in a study of blood T cell repertoires in COVID-19. This table comes from immunoSEQ multiplex PCR, and its TCRdb copy is limited to in-frame clones, with some not included. There are about 210,000 clones in the sample; 82% occur only once, and approximately 5.6% lies in the top ten. Sequenced material: peripheral blood. The receptors were gathered from a woman aged 70-85 years with COVID-19, enrolled during active disease.

The chain combines TRBV5-4 with TRBJ2-5; TRBD2 might be the D (6 bases). Trimming left V 4 bases short and J 7 bases short, with 17 bases between. The germline V gene has CDR1 SGHNT and CDR2 YYREEE (reference sequence). This CDR3 contains 14 residues. CDR3 region: CASSPDMRGGTQYF. DNA of the CDR3: TGTGCCAGCAGCCCGGACATGAGGGGAGGGACCCAGTACTTC.

The chain couples TRBV15 to TRBJ2-1, with 13 bases fitting TRBD2. Trimming removed 0 bases from V and 7 bases from J; junction bases left unmatched: 3. The CDR3 spans 16 residues. Germline loops: CDR1 LNHNV, CDR2 YYDKDF (reference sequence). CDR3: CATSRDRLAGGNEQFF. CDR3 nucleotides: TGTGCCACCAGCAGAGATCGACTAGCGGGAGGTAATGAGCAGTTCTTC.

The chain uses TRBV11-2 and TRBJ1-3; unclear D gene. The CDR3 totals 13 residues. In germline, CDR1 is SGHAT, CDR2 FQNNGV. The V end lost 5 bases, the J end lost 4 bases, and 9 bases lay between the germline ends. CDR3 nucleotide sequence: TGTGCCAGCAGCCCCTTTCAGGGAAACACCATATATTTT. This translates into CASSPFQGNTIYF.

V and J are TRBV6-2 or TRBV6-3 and TRBJ1-3; 7 nucleotides match TRBD1. V was pared by 1 base and J by 1 base, with 7 bases of the junction left unmatched. Germline assignment: CDR1 MNHEY and CDR2 SVGEGT. CDR3 size: 17 residues. The CDR3 loop is CASSYWGQTISGNTIYF. DNA of the CDR3: TGTGCCAGCAGTTACTGGGGACAGACTATTTCTGGAAACACCATATATTTT.

This sequence joins TRBV5-1 and TRBJ2-7; 8 positions agree with TRBD1. CDR1 SGHRS and CDR2 YFSETQ come from the germline V gene. Trimming at V came to 4 bases and at J to 5 bases, leaving 8 bases not matched to a gene. CDR3 length: 14 amino acids. The DNA for the CDR3 is TGCGCCAGCAGCCTATCGGACAGGGCCAACGAGCAGTACTTC. Translated: CASSLSDRANEQYF.

J is TRBJ2-1 and V is TRBV4-3; 9 bases are shared with TRBD2. CDR1 LGHNA and CDR2 YSLEER come from the germline V gene. CDR3 length: 17 residues. The V segment lost 1 base and the J segment 8 bases; nucleotides outside the gene matches: 12. CDR3 in amino acids: CASSQAGLAFSVDEQFF. The CDR3 DNA sequence: TGCGCCAGCAGCCAAGCCGGACTAGCGTTTTCTGTGGATGAGCAGTTCTTC.

The V call is TRBV27, the J call TRBJ2-7; 7 positions agree with TRBD2. V trimming: 4 bases; J trimming: 5 bases; junction bases outside the gene matches: 11. This CDR3 comprises 15 residues. The germline V gene encodes CDR1 MNHEY and CDR2 SMNVEV (reference sequence). Here the CDR3 DNA reads TGTGCCAGCAGTTCACCGACGGGGGGAGTCCACGAGCAGTACTTC. It is translated as CASSSPTGGVHEQYF.

Ten or more counts support this clone. This chain connects TRBV9 to TRBJ2-2, with 8 bases lining up with TRBD2. With 0 bases clipped from V and 6 bases from J, the junction kept 7 bases outside the gene matches. The CDR3 runs 16 residues. The germline gives CDR1 SGDLS, CDR2 YYNGEE. The CDR3 DNA reads as TGTGCCAGCAGCGTAGAGGGGACTAGACGTTCCGGGGAGCTGTTTTTT. Translation gives CASSVEGTRRSGELFF. Based on the CDR3 plus reference TRBV9 and TRBJ2-2, the full variable domain is DSGVTQTPKHLITATGQRVTLRCSPRSGDLSVYWYQQSLDQGLQFLIQYYNGEERAKGNILERFSAQQFPDLHSELNLSSLELGDSALYFCASSVEGTRRSGELFFGEGSRLTVL.

The J gene is TRBJ2-7, the V gene TRBV7-2; 8 nucleotides match TRBD2. This CDR3 is 15 amino acids long. The V gene's germline CDR1 is SGHTA and CDR2 FQGNSA. Trimming cost V 3 bases and J 2 bases; bases outside gene matches: 6. Here the CDR3 DNA reads TGTGCCAGCAGCTTCAAACTAGCGGAGGCCTACGAGCAGTACTTC. Protein sequence: CASSFKLAEAYEQYF. Filled out from reference TRBV7-2 and TRBJ2-7, the complete variable domain reads GAGVSQSPSNKVTEKGKDVELRCDPISGHTALYWYRQSLGQGLEFLIYFQGNSAPDKSGLPSDRFSAERTGGSVSTLTIQRTQQEDSAVYLCASSFKLAEAYEQYFGPGTRLTVT.

J is TRBJ2-3 and V is TRBV19; 8 bases match TRBD2. Germline V gene lookup returns CDR1 LNHDA and CDR2 SQIVND (reference sequence). The length of the CDR3 is 15 residues. V gave up 6 bases and J gave up 0 bases; unmatched junction bases: 5. The CDR3 here is CASSTSGRSTDTQYF. The CDR3 nucleotides read TGTGCCAGTAGCACAAGCGGGAGAAGCACAGATACGCAGTATTTT.

The rearrangement links TRBV6-6 to TRBJ2-3, with 7 bases matching TRBD1. The CDR3 has 15 amino acids. In germline, CDR1 is MNHNY, CDR2 SVGAGI (reference sequence). V gave up 6 bases and J gave up 2 bases; unmatched junction bases: 8. The chain's CDR3 is CASRLGQTFTDTQYF. In nucleotides, the CDR3 is TGTGCCAGCAGACTGGGACAGACTTTCACAGATACGCAGTATTTT.

The chain uses TRBV25-1 and TRBJ1-2, with D possibly being TRBD1 (6 bases). The germline CDR1 and CDR2 sequences are MGHDK and SYGVNS. This CDR3 is 14 amino acids long. The V end lost 5 bases, the J end lost 6 bases, and 16 bases lay between the germline ends. The CDR3 spells CASSPAGAHHGYTF. CDR3 nucleotides: TGTGCCAGCAGTCCCGCAGGGGCCCACCATGGCTACACCTTC.

This clone was observed a handful of times. The chain employs TRBV20-1 and TRBJ2-7; the D gene is possibly TRBD2 (5 bases). The V gene lost 3 bases and the J gene lost 3 bases, with 18 bases spanning the gap. This CDR3 is 15 amino acids long. Germline loops: CDR1 DFQATT, CDR2 SNEGSKA (reference sequence). CDR3 region: CSASPLLGLIYEQYF. The CDR3 nucleotides read TGCAGTGCTAGTCCTCTACTAGGTTTAATCTACGAGCAGTACTTC.

This clone was seen more than once but under ten times. The chain uses TRBV28 and TRBJ1-1; D gene unclear. V was pared by 6 bases and J by 0 bases, with 11 bases between. Germline CDR1 reads MDHEN; CDR2 reads SYDVKM. This CDR3 has 14 residues. The DNA of the CDR3 is TGTGCCAGCAGGGCCTGGTCCCTGAACACTGAAGCTTTCTTT. Amino acids: CASRAWSLNTEAFF.

Comment on this clone: Other DNA sequences in this sample translate to the same CDR3. The V gene is TRBV24-1, the J gene TRBJ1-2; possible D gene TRBD1, 5 bases. This CDR3 has 12 amino acids. V lost 10 bases to trimming and J lost 2 bases, with 10 bases between them. Germline V lookup: CDR1 KGHDR, CDR2 SFDVKD. The CDR3 here is CATSRGNYGYTF. DNA for the CDR3: TGTGCCACTTCAAGGGGAAACTATGGCTACACCTTC.

The J gene is TRBJ2-1, the V gene TRBV3-1 (or the pseudogene TRBV3-2), with 10 bases identical to TRBD2. CDR1 and CDR2 (germline): LGHDT, YNNKEL (reference sequence). The CDR3 extends over 18 amino acids. With 2 bases clipped from V and 6 bases from J, the junction kept 13 bases outside the gene matches. For the CDR3, the DNA is TGTGCCAGCAGCCAACAGACCCTAGCGGGAGTGATCGTCAATGAGCAGTTCTTC. This sequence encodes CASSQQTLAGVIVNEQFF.